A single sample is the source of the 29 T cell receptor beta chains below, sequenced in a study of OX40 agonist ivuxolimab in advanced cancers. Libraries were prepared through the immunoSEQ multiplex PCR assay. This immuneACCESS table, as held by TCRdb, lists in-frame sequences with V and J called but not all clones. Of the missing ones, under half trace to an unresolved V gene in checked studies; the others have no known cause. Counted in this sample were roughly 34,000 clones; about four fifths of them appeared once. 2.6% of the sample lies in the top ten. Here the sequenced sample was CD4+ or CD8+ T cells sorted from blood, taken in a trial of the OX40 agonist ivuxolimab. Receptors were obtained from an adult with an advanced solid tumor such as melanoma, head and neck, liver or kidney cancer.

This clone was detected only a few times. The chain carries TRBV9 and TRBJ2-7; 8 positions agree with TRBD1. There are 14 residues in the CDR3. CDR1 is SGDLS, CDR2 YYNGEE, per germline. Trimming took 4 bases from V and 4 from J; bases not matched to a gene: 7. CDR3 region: CASSPIGQGYEQYF. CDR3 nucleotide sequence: TGTGCCAGCAGCCCCATTGGACAGGGATACGAGCAGTACTTC.

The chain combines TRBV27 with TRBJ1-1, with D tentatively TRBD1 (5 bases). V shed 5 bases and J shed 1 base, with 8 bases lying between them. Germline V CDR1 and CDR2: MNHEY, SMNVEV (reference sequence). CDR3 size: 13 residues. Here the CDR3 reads CASSGGGNTEAFF. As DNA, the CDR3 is TGTGCCAGCAGTGGCGGGGGGAACACTGAAGCTTTCTTT.

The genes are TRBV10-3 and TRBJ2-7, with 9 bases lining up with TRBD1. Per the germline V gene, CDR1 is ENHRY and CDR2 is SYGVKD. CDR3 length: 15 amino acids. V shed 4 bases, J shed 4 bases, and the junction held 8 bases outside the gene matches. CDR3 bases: TGTGCCATCAGTGCCCCGGGACAGGGCTTATACGAGCAGTACTTC. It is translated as CAISAPGQGLYEQYF.

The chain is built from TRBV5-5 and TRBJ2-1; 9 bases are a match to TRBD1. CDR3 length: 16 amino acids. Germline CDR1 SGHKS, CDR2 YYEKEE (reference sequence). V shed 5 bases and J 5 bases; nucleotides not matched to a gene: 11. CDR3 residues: CASSSQQGALNNEQFF. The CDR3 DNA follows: TGTGCCAGCAGTTCCCAACAGGGGGCACTTAACAATGAGCAGTTCTTC.

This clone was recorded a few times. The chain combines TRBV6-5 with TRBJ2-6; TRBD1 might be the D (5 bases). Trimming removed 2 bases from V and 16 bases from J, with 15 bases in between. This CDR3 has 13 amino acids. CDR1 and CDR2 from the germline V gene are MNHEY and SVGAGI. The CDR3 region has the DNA TGTGCCAGCAGTTACGGGCAGGGCCCCTCTCTGACTTTC. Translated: CASSYGQGPSLTF.

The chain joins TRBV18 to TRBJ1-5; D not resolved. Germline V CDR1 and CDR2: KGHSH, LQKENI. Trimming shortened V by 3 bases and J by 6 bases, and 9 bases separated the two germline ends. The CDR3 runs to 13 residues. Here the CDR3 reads CASSPEAIQPQHF. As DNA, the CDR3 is TGTGCCAGCTCACCTGAAGCAATTCAGCCCCAGCATTTT.

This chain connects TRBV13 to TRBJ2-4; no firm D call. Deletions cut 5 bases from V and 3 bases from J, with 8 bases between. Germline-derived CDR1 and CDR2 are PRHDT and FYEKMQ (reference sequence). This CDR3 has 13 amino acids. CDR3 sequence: CASSLVLKNIQYF. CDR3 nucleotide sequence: TGTGCCAGCAGCCTCGTCCTCAAAAACATTCAGTACTTC.

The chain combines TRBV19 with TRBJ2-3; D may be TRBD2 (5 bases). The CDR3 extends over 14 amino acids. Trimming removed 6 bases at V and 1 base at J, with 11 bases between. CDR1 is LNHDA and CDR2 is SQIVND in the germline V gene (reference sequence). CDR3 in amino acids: CASRLRRGTDTQYF. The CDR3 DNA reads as TGTGCCAGTAGGCTGAGGCGGGGCACAGATACGCAGTATTTT.

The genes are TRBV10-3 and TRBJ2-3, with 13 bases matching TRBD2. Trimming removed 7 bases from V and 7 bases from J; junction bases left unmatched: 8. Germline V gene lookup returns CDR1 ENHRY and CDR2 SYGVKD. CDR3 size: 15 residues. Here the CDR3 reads CAITSGLAGAYTQYF. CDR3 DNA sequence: TGTGCCATCACCTCTGGACTAGCGGGGGCGTATACGCAGTATTTT.

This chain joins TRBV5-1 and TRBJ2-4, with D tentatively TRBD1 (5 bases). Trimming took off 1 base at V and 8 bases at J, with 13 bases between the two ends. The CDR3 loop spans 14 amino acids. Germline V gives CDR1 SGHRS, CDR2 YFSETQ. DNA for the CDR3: TGCGCCAGCAGCTTGCCAGGGCCTTCGGACATTCAGTACTTC. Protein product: CASSLPGPSDIQYF.

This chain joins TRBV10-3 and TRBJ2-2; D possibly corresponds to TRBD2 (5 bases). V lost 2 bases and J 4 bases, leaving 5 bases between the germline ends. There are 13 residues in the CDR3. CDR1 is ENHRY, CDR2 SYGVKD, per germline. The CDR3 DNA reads TGTGCCATCAGTGAGGCGGGCACCGGGGAGCTGTTTTTT. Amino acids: CAISEAGTGELFF.

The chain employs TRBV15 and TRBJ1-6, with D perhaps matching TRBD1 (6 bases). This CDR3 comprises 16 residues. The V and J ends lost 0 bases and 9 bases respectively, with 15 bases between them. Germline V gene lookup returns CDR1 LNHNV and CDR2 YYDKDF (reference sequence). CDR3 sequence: CATSRDSVGGGSPLHF. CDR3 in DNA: TGTGCCACCAGCAGAGATTCGGTAGGGGGAGGTTCACCCCTCCACTTT.

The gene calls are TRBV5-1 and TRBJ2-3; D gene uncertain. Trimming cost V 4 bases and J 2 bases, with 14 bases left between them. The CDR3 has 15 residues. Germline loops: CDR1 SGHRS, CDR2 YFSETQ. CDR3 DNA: TGCGCCAGCAGCCCTGTAACGGGTCTCACAGATACGCAGTATTTT. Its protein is CASSPVTGLTDTQYF.

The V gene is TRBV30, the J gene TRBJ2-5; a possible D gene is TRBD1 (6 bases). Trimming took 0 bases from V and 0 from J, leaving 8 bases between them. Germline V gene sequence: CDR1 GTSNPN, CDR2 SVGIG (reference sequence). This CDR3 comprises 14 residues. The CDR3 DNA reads TGTGCCTGGAGTGTAGGACAGCACCAAGAGACCCAGTACTTC. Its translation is CAWSVGQHQETQYF.

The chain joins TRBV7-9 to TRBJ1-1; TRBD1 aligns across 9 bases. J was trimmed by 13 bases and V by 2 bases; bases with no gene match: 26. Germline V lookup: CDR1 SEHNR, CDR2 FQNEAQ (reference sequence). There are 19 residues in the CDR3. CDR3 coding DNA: TGTGCCAGCAGCTTAATTAGGGGCCGTCCGGGACAGGGAAAAACTTGGGGTTTCTTT. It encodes CASSLIRGRPGQGKTWGFF.

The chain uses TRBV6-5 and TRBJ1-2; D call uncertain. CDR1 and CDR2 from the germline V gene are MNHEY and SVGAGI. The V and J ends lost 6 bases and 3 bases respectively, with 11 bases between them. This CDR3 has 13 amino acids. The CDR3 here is CASSPNADYGYTF. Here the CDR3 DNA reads TGTGCCAGCAGCCCCAACGCGGACTATGGCTACACCTTC.

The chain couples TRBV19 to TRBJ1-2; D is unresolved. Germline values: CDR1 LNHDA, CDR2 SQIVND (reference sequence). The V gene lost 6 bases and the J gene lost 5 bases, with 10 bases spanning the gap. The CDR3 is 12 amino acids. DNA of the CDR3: TGTGCCAGTAGGCTGTCAGCTTATGGCTACACCTTC. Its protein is CASRLSAYGYTF.

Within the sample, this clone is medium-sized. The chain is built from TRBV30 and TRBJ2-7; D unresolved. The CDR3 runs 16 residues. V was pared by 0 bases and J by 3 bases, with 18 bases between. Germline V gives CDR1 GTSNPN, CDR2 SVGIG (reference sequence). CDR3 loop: CAWSVRSTVSGYEQYF. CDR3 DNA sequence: TGTGCCTGGAGTGTACGATCCACAGTGAGTGGCTACGAGCAGTACTTC.

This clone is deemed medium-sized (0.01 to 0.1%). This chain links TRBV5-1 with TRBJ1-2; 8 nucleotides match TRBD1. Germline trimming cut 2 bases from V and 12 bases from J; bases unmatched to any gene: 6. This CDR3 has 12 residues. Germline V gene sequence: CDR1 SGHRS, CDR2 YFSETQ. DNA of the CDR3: TGCGCCAGCAGCTTCGGACAGGGCGACGACACCTTC. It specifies CASSFGQGDDTF.

The CDR3 spells CSVGTAIQETQYF. Here the CDR3 DNA reads TGCAGCGTTGGGACAGCGATTCAAGAGACCCAGTACTTC. The chain uses TRBV29-1 and TRBJ2-5; a weak D match, TRBD1 (6 bases). There are 13 residues in the CDR3. Germline V gene sequence: CDR1 SQVTM, CDR2 ANQGSEA. V was cut by 4 bases and J by 2 bases, with 11 bases left in between.

The CDR3 loop is CASSPRLAGSYEQYF. CDR3 sequence (DNA): TGCGCCAGCAGCCCTCGACTAGCGGGTTCCTACGAGCAGTACTTC. The V and J genes are TRBV5-1 and TRBJ2-5, with 10 bases that match TRBD2. The J call is doubtful: the DNA matches TRBJ2-7 better. Germline V CDR1 and CDR2: SGHRS, YFSETQ. The CDR3 runs to 15 residues.

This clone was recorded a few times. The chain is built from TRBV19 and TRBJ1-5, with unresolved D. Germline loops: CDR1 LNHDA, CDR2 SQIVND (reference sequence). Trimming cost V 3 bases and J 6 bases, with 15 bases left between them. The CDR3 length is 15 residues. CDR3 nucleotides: TGTGCCAGTAGTATGAGAACAGAGGAGGGTCAGCCCCAGCATTTT. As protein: CASSMRTEEGQPQHF.

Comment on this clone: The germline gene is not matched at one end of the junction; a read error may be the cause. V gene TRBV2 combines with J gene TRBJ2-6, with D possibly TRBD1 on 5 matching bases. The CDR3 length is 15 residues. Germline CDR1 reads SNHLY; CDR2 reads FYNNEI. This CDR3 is CASSEDSSGANVLTF. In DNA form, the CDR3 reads TGTGCCAGCAGCGAAGACAGCTCTGGGGCCAACGTCCTGACTTTC.

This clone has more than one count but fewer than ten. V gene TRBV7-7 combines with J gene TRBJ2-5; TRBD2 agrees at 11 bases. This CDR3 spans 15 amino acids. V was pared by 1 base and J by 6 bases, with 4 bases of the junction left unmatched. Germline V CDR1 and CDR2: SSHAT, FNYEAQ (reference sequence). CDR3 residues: CASSLVSGGAQTQYF. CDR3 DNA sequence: TGTGCCAGCAGCTTAGTTAGCGGGGGGGCACAGACCCAGTACTTC.

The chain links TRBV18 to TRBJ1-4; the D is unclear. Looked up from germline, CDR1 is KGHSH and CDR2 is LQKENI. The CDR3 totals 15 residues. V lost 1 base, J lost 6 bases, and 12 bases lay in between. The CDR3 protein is CASSPRGQVDEKLFF. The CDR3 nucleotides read TGTGCCAGCTCACCACGGGGTCAGGTAGATGAAAAACTGTTTTTT.

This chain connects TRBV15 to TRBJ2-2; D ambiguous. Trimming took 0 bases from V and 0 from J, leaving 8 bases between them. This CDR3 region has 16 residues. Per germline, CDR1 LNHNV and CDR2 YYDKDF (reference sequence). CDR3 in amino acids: CATSRESAPNTGELFF. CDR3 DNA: TGTGCCACCAGCAGAGAGTCAGCTCCGAACACCGGGGAGCTGTTTTTT.

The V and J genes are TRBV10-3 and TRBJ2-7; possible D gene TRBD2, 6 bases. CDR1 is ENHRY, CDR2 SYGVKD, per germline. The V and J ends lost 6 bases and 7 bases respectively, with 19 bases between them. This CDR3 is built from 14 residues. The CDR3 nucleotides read TGTGCCATCAGCGACACGGGACTCGTAGAAGAGCAGTACTTC. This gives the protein CAISDTGLVEEQYF.

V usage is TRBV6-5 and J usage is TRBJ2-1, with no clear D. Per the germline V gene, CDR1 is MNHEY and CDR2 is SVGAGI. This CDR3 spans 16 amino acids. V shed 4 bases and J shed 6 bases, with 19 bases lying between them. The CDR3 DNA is TGTGCCAGCAGTTCTTTTGGCGGCACGAAGGTCAATGAGCAGTTCTTC. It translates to CASSSFGGTKVNEQFF.

CDR3 nucleotides: TGTGCCAGCAGTGTCACAGGGAACGGGGCCAACGTCCTGACTTTC. Encoded protein: CASSVTGNGANVLTF. The V call is TRBV6-1, the J call TRBJ2-6; possibly TRBD1 for D (6 bases). This CDR3 has 15 amino acids. V lost 4 bases and J lost 4, with 11 bases in between. The V gene's germline CDR1 is MNHNS and CDR2 SASEGT.